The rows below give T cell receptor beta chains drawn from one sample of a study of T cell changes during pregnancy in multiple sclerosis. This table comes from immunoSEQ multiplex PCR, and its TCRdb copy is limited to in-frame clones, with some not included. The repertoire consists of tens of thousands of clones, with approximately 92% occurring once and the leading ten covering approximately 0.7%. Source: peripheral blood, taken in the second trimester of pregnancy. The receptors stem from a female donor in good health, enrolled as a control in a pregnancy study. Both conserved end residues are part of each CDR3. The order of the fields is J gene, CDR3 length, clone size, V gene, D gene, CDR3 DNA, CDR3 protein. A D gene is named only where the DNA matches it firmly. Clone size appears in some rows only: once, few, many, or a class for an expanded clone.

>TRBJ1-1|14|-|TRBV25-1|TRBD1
TGTGCCAGCAGTGACGGACAGGTGAACACTGAAGCTTTCTTT
CASSDGQVNTEAFF
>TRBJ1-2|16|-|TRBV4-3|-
TGCGCCAGCACCCGGGATAGACAGGAAACTAACTATGGCTACACCTTC
CASTRDRQETNYGYTF
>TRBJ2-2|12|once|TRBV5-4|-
TGTGCCAGCAGCTCCCTCCCCGGGGAGCTGTTTTTT
CASSSLPGELFF
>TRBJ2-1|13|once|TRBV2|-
TGTGCCAGCAGTAAGAGCACCGGGACAAAGCAGTTCTTC
CASSKSTGTKQFF
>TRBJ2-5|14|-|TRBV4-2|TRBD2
TGTGCCAGCGGCGTAGCGGGGGCACAAGAGACCCAGTACTTC
CASGVAGAQETQYF
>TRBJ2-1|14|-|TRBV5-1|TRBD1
TGCGCCAGCAGCTTGGGACAGGGAGCGAATGAGCAGTTCTTC
CASSLGQGANEQFF
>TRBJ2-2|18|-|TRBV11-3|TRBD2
TGTGCCAGCAGCACAGGAGCGGGGGCGAAGCTGAACACCGGGGAGCTGTTTTTT
CASSTGAGAKLNTGELFF
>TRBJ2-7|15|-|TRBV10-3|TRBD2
TGTGCCTTCGGGACTAGCGGGGGGGCGAACGGGGAGCAGTACTTC
CAFGTSGGANGEQYF
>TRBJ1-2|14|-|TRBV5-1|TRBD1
TGCGCCAGCAGCTTGGGGCAGACAGGGTTTGGCTACACCTTC
CASSLGQTGFGYTF
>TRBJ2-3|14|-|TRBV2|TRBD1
TGTGCCAGCCGGACAGGCCGAAGCACAGATACGCAGTATTTT
CASRTGRSTDTQYF
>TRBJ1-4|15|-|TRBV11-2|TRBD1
TGTGCCAGCAGCCCGGACAGGGAAGTGACGGAAAAACTGTTTTTT
CASSPDREVTEKLFF
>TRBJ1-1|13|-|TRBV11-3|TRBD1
TGTGCCAGCAGCTTTCACAGGGGGCCTGAAGCTTTCTTT
CASSFHRGPEAFF
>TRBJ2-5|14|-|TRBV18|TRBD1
TGTGCCAGCTCACGTGACAGGGGACAAGAGACCCAGTACTTC
CASSRDRGQETQYF
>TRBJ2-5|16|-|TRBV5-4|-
TGTGCCAGCAGCCCTCCTCCCACAGGGCAGAGAGAGACCCAGTACTTC
CASSPPPTGQRETQYF
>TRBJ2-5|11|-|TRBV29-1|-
TGCAGCGTGGGGACTCGGGAGACCCAGTACTTC
CSVGTRETQYF
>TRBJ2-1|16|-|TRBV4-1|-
TGCGCCAGCAGCCTCTTGGGTCAACCCGCGGGAAATGAGCAGTTCTTC
CASSLLGQPAGNEQFF
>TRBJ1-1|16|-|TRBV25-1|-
TGTGCCAGCAGCCCCACCATGGGCAGGGCTGGAACTGAAGCTTTCTTT
CASSPTMGRAGTEAFF